These 9 T cell receptor beta chains share one sample of origin, sequenced in a study of PD-1 blockade in classical Hodgkin lymphoma. Only in-frame clones appear in the TCRdb table, and some are missing; sequencing was by immunoSEQ multiplex PCR. The table lists tens of thousands of clones, roughly 89% of them singletons. Each patient's relapse followed autologous stem cell transplantation, and brentuximab vedotin exposure varied. Sequences were derived from peripheral blood mononuclear cells (PBMCs), sampled before the second cycle of nivolumab. These receptors came from a human donor with classical Hodgkin lymphoma.

The chain joins TRBV30 to TRBJ2-1; no clear D. Germline V gives CDR1 GTSNPN, CDR2 SVGIG (reference sequence). The CDR3 extends over 11 amino acids. V was clipped by 2 bases and J by 8 bases, with 7 bases between them. The CDR3 DNA follows: TGTGCCTGGAGTCCAAGCCATGAGCAGTTCTTC. Translated, it gives CAWSPSHEQFF.

This clone appeared a single time. This chain joins TRBV11-2 and TRBJ2-1; possible D gene TRBD1, 6 bases. The V gene lost 8 bases and the J gene lost 2 bases, with 16 bases spanning the gap. The CDR3 runs to 15 residues. The germline V gene encodes CDR1 SGHAT and CDR2 FQNNGV. CDR3 coding DNA: TGTGCCAGCGTCACTTACAGGGCCCCCTACAATGAGCAGTTCTTC. Translation: CASVTYRAPYNEQFF.

The rearrangement uses TRBV19 and TRBJ1-1; D may be TRBD1 (5 bases). Trimming removed 6 bases from V and 7 bases from J, with 9 bases in between. The V gene's germline CDR1 is LNHDA and CDR2 SQIVND (reference sequence). The CDR3 covers 11 residues. The CDR3 reads CASSQGGEAFF. The DNA of the CDR3 is TGTGCCAGTAGCCAGGGCGGTGAAGCTTTCTTT.

The V call is TRBV18, the J call TRBJ2-1; 12 bases are a match to TRBD2. Germline CDR1 KGHSH, CDR2 LQKENI. The length of the CDR3 is 16 residues. The V segment lost 0 bases and the J segment 8 bases; nucleotides outside the gene matches: 5. CDR3 sequence: CASSPPSLAGGDEQFF. Here the CDR3 DNA reads TGTGCCAGCTCACCACCCTCCCTAGCGGGGGGGGATGAGCAGTTCTTC.

In this sample, this clone turned up once. The gene calls are TRBV6-1 and TRBJ1-1; 8 bases map to TRBD1. The V and J ends lost 6 bases and 5 bases, in that order; junction bases with no gene match: 8. Germline V lookup: CDR1 MNHNS, CDR2 SASEGT. The CDR3 has 14 residues. The CDR3 DNA reads as TGTGCCAGCAGGAAACAGGGGGGCGAGACTGAAGCTTTCTTT. This codes for CASRKQGGETEAFF.

The V gene is TRBV15, the J gene TRBJ2-5; 16 nucleotides align to TRBD2. V gave up 1 base and J gave up 2 bases; unmatched junction bases: 4. This CDR3 spans 18 amino acids. CDR1 and CDR2 (germline): LNHNV, YYDKDF (reference sequence). This CDR3 reads CATSRGVGLAGGQETQYF. CDR3 coding DNA: TGTGCCACCAGCAGAGGTGTGGGACTAGCGGGAGGGCAAGAGACCCAGTACTTC.

V is TRBV6-5 and J is TRBJ2-7, with D uncertain. CDR3 size: 13 residues. Germline V gene sequence: CDR1 MNHEY, CDR2 SVGAGI. V was shortened by 6 bases and J by 3 bases, with 12 bases between the two germline ends. CDR3 DNA: TGTGCCAGCAGCCCCCACGCAGACTACGAGCAGTACTTC. Amino acid sequence: CASSPHADYEQYF.

The CDR3: CASSSKDRMVTDTQYF. The DNA of the CDR3 is TGTGCCAGCTCATCCAAGGACAGGATGGTCACAGATACGCAGTATTTT. V usage is TRBV18 and J usage is TRBJ2-3, with 7 bases fitting TRBD1. The CDR3 consists of 16 residues. V lost 5 bases to trimming and J lost 2 bases; unmatched junction nucleotides: 10. Germline CDR1 and CDR2: KGHSH and LQKENI.

In this sample, this clone turned up once. The chain employs TRBV13 and TRBJ1-1; possible D gene TRBD1, 6 bases. This CDR3 contains 15 residues. V lost 2 bases and J 1 base, leaving 11 bases between the germline ends. Germline assignment: CDR1 PRHDT and CDR2 FYEKMQ (reference sequence). CDR3 bases: TGTGCCAGCAGCTTATGGGGGGCGGGGAACACTGAAGCTTTCTTT. Translated, it gives CASSLWGAGNTEAFF.